These T cell receptor beta chains were read from a single sample in a study of identical twins. TCRdb redid the calling of the 5' RACE reads with MiXCR, one entry per CDR3 protein. The table has under 1 million distinct CDR3 sequences, 9% to 15% seen once. These data also featured in a second study, about yellow fever vaccine responses in identical twins.

The sequencing sample was made of PBMCs. These receptors originate from a woman under 30 in good health. The CDR3 runs from the conserved cysteine through the conserved F or W. A D gene is named only where the DNA matches it firmly. A row's size may be missing; if present it is once, few, many or a size class.

v_call	d_call	clone_size	j_call	cdr3_aa	cdr3_nt
TRBV24-1	TRBD2	-	TRBJ2-5	CATSGGGFVEETQYF	TGTGCCACCAGTGGGGGGGGATTTGTAGAGGAGACCCAGTACTTC
TRBV27	TRBD1	-	TRBJ1-2	CASSSRQGGYGYTF	TGTGCCAGCAGTTCCAGACAGGGTGGATATGGCTACACCTTC
TRBV3-1	-	few	TRBJ1-1	CASSQDPGSTEAFF	TGTGCCAGCAGCCAGGACCCGGGGAGCACTGAAGCTTTCTTT
TRBV6-1	TRBD1	-	TRBJ2-1	CASSDPGQGFYNEQFF	TGTGCCAGCAGCGACCCTGGACAGGGATTCTACAATGAGCAGTTCTTC
TRBV27	TRBD2	few	TRBJ2-7	CASSLGGDREQYF	TGTGCCAGCAGTTTGGGAGGGGATCGCGAGCAGTACTTC
TRBV2	TRBD2	many	TRBJ2-1	CASSESGLAGREQFF	TGTGCCAGCAGTGAGTCGGGACTAGCGGGAAGAGAGCAGTTCTTC
TRBV28	-	-	TRBJ2-7	CASSTLGRGSSYEQYF	TGTGCCAGCAGTACGCTCGGACGGGGAAGCTCCTACGAGCAGTACTTC
TRBV28	-	-	TRBJ2-4	CASSSRGWGIQYF	TGTGCCAGCAGTTCCAGGGGCTGGGGCATTCAGTACTTC
TRBV5-1	TRBD2	many	TRBJ2-1	CASTPGGRVPRNEQFF	TGCGCCAGCACCCCGGGGGGTAGGGTTCCCCGCAATGAGCAGTTCTTC
TRBV27	-	-	TRBJ1-1	CASRGSSSSSEAFF	TGTGCCAGCAGAGGCAGCTCGTCGAGTTCTGAAGCTTTCTTT
TRBV5-6	-	few	TRBJ2-2	CASSAQPRNTGELFF	TGTGCCAGCAGCGCCCAACCCAGGAACACCGGGGAGCTGTTTTTT
TRBV29-1	TRBD2	few	TRBJ2-3	CSAQGTSGRTDTQYF	TGCAGCGCCCAAGGGACTAGCGGGAGAACAGATACGCAGTATTTT
TRBV7-9	TRBD1	-	TRBJ1-2	CASSFQTGANYGYTF	TGTGCCAGCAGCTTCCAAACAGGGGCTAACTATGGCTACACCTTC
TRBV2	-	many	TRBJ1-1	CASRQDSQGGTEAFF	TGTGCCAGCAGGCAGGATTCCCAGGGAGGGACTGAAGCTTTCTTT
TRBV5-6	TRBD1	many	TRBJ2-3	CASSLRQGSTDTQYF	TGTGCCAGCAGCCTCAGACAGGGAAGCACAGATACGCAGTATTTT